What follows describes a single T cell receptor beta chain. This clonotype showed up just a few times. The antigen it binds to is not known. No base qualities exist here, and no much larger clone lies one base off it. V is clipped by 6 bases and J by 2 bases, and the sequence between their germline boundaries is 12 bases long. Taken from cysteine to phenylalanine, the CDR3 has 14 residues. Kept here is only the CDR3 DNA, which spans 42 bases and is read in frame from base 1. CDR1 is given as MNHNS and CDR2 as SASEGT, both from the germline V gene. The sample comes from a study of response to subunit inactivated influenza vaccine (dated by TCRdb to 2017 to 2018). In terms of the full investigation: Deep quantitative T cell receptor repertoire profiling was used in the study to track responses to a trivalent subunit inactivated influenza vaccine. Here is what the overall study found, with its caveats: The authors proposed that each seasonal influenza vaccination may bring in only a limited number of new T cells.

The method behind the library was RT-PCR. Sequencing was performed on an Illumina HiSeq 2500. TCRdb ran its own pipeline on the public reads, namely fastp trimming at Q25 and MiXCR clone calling, and kept in-frame beta chains. Each entry is one CDR3 protein sequence, shown with its most common DNA and genes. This sample holds fewer than 800,000 distinct CDR3 sequences; less than 20% were observed only once. The leading ten clones occupy more than 9% of the sample. The rearrangement combines TRBV6-1 with TRBJ2-3; a weak D assignment points to TRBD1 (6 bases agree). The sequence was obtained from a man in his fifties who received an inactivated influenza vaccine. Donor details come from another sample of the same person, matched by shared clones. This specimen was PBMCs from blood, taken 11 to 12 days after vaccination. The CDR3 is CASRDTGNTDTQYF. The DNA sequence follows: TGTGCCAGCAGGGACACAGGGAACACAGATACGCAGTATTTT.